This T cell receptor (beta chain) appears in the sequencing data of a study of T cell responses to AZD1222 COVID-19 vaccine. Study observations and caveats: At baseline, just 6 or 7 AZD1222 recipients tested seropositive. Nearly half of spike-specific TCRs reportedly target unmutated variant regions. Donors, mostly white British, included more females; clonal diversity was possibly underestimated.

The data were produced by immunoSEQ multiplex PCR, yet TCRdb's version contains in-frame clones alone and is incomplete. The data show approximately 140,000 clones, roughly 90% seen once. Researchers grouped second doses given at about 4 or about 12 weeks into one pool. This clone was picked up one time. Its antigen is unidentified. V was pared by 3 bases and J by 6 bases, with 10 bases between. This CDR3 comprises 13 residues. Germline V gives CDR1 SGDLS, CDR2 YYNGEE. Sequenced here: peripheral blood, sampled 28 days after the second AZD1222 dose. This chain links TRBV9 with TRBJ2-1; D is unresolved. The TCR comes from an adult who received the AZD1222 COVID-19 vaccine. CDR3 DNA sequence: TGTGCCAGCAGCGGGAGAACCACCAATGAGCAGTTCTTC. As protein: CASSGRTTNEQFF.